This TCR beta chain was identified in a study of T cell responses to AZD1222 COVID-19 vaccine. Produced via immunoSEQ multiplex PCR; TCRdb's table is partial and in-frame only. The sample shows roughly 120,000 clones, roughly 90% of them seen only once. About this clone: No antigen is known for it.

Study-wide results and caveats: A rise in Spike-specific TCR breadth and depth followed two AZD1222 doses.

There are 15 residues in the CDR3. CDR1 is SGHDN, CDR2 FVKESK, per germline. Trimming pared 0 bases from V and 9 bases from J, leaving 18 bases between. Source: peripheral blood, taken on day 0 of AZD1222 vaccination. V is TRBV14 and J is TRBJ2-7, with D perhaps TRBD1 (6 bases). This TCR was sampled from an adult in good health. The CDR3 bases are TGTGCCAGCAGCCAAGACCAAACGGGCCCACAGGGGCAGTACTTC. It codes for CASSQDQTGPQGQYF.